This record covers a single TCR beta chain. The antigen remains unidentified. Only in-frame clones appear in the TCRdb table, and some are missing; sequencing was by immunoSEQ multiplex PCR. This table has roughly 2.2 million clones, 92% appearing once. The CDR3 is 15 amino acids. Germline V gives CDR1 SGDLS, CDR2 YYNGEE. V was clipped by 6 bases and J by 0 bases, with 12 bases between them. This sample is part of a study of shared clonotypes between healthy human individuals. Study observations and caveats: A small donor pool kept down the genetic and exposure-history diversity that was represented.

The chain recombines TRBV9 with TRBJ2-2, with D uncertain. Sequenced: naive CD4+ T cells from PBMCs. As to subset: CD45RA+ positively selected. The clonotype comes from a man between 18 and 35 years old in good health. Some clones in this sample may be carry-over from other donors' samples. CDR3 residues: CASTYAFANTGELFF. CDR3 sequence (DNA): TGTGCCAGCACCTATGCATTTGCGAACACCGGGGAGCTGTTTTTT.